Sequencing of this TCR beta chain was carried out in a study of shared clonotypes between healthy human individuals (dated by TCRdb to the early 2020s). Describing the broader study: The cohort comprised a couple of women and a few men aged 18 to 49 years. To estimate repertoire size and how much clonotype sharing occurs between individuals, the study deeply sequenced the blood TCR repertoires of about five healthy adults. Libraries were prepared and TCR repertoires were sequenced by different laboratories using diverse techniques, in order to increase sequencing depth and limit assay-specific biases. Per donor, leukapheresis produced somewhere between about 0.94 and 10 billion PBMCs. For each donor, three plates each were used for CD4 naive and CD4 memory, two plates were used for CD8 naive, and one plate was used for CD8 memory.

Spanning cysteine to phenylalanine, the CDR3 consists of 13 amino acids. Only CDR3 DNA remains: 39 bases, in frame from the first base. CDR1 SGHTA and CDR2 FQGNSA are derived from the germline V gene. V lost 6 bases and J lost 2 bases; the stretch between them is 10 bases long. TCR CDR3 regions were amplified from genomic DNA by multiplex PCR using the deep immunoSEQ assay. For each cell subset, the extracted genomic DNA was distributed evenly across all wells of several immunoSEQ 96-well plates, and each plate served as one replicate. For sorted subsets, each replicate PCR was loaded with approximately 200 ng genomic DNA, equivalent to roughly 30,000 T cell genomes. Purified libraries were quantified with a Qubit 3.0 fluorometer, sized on a Bioanalyzer 2100, and re-quantified with the KAPA Library Quantification kit. Every immunoSEQ 96-well plate was sequenced on a dedicated single-read 150-cycle Illumina NextSeq 550 flow cell. In the authors' own workflow: Because the immunoSEQ output held only junctional sequences and lacked quality scores, the filtering could not match the filtering applied to full-length reads. To assign V/J genes and CDR3, sequences were annotated against IMGT germline references using PyIR, a Python wrapper for IgBLAST v1.9. Any read was removed if the V/J assignment was weak (E-value above 1e-6), the CDR3 was missing, or the read contained stop codons, out-of-frame junctions, or ambiguous translated residues. V3J clonotypes were defined as sequences sharing an identical inferred V gene, J gene, and CDR3 amino acid sequence. To compute the percentage overlap between repertoires, the number of shared unique clonotypes was divided by the size of the smaller repertoire. Richness of each repertoire was evaluated using RTK rarefaction, the Chao1 estimator, and Recon v2.1 estimates of unobserved clonotypes. Generation probabilities were computed with OLGA for all TCRbeta clonotypes obtained by the gDNA method from several donors. What TCRdb holds here is the immuneACCESS table cut down to in-frame rearrangements. Part of the clones is not present; checked against another copy, under half of the missing clones reflect an unresolved V gene, and the others are unexplained. V, J and clone size are taken as reported in that table, and D and trimming were inferred from the DNA itself. The sample profile shows about 600,000 clones; around 97% of them were found once. In total, the top ten clones hold about 0.057% of the sample.

As for this clone: Its recognized antigen is unknown. One base away there is no much larger clone; base qualities are not given.

Results the study describes overall, beyond this receptor: Even with the large sequencing depth, rarefaction of the sorted-subset datasets indicated that sequencing was incomplete. Because the study included only a small number of donors, the genetic and exposure-history diversity represented was limited. Estimated clonotype richness was generally larger for naive than for memory subsets. Approximately 5% of naive CD4, 3.5% of naive CD8, around 2.3% of memory CD4, and 0.4% of memory CD8 clonotypes were shared across several donors. Based on pairwise subsampling, the degree of clonotype sharing among donors was expected to be affected by sequencing depth. Sampling was restricted to blood, and TCR repertoires in tissue are likely to differ from TCR repertoires in blood. Clonotypes shared by all four sorted-subset donors showed higher generation probabilities than non-shared clonotypes.

Healthy HIV-negative adults with no recently reported acute infections or vaccinations were included as donors. Every donor was a Caucasian adult residing in Nashville, Tennessee, USA. CD4+ T cells were enriched through magnetic negative selection, after which naive cells were positively selected on CD45RA and the remaining negative fraction served as the memory subset. After blood collection by leukapheresis, PBMCs were isolated using Ficoll-Histopaque density gradient centrifugation and then cryopreserved in the vapor phase of liquid nitrogen. Analytical flow cytometry was used to check the purity and quantity of each magnetically sorted T cell population. Genomic DNA was isolated from each sorted fraction and quantified by UV absorbance on a Nanodrop 2000c.

The sequenced sample was naive CD4+ T cells sorted from blood. The cell subset or site label on this specimen signifies: CD45RA+ positively selected. The source of this sequence is a woman under 40 in good health. The chain is encoded by TRBV7-2 joined to TRBJ1-1; no D gene call is confident. The DNA sequence is given as TGTGCCAGCAGTTCGGACGGTAACACTGAAGCTTTCTTT. Its coded protein is CASSSDGNTEAFF.